These T cell receptor beta chains were read from a single sample in a study of HIV-infected patients and healthy controls. Each CDR3 protein gets one entry after TCRdb re-called the 5' RACE reads with MiXCR. The data show 60,000 to 75,000 distinct CDR3 sequences, with about a sixth seen just once and 5.5% to 7% held by the top ten. The specimen was CD4+ T cells from blood. The receptors were sampled from a human donor in good health. Each CDR3 is given with its conserved first and last residue. The order of the fields is V gene, CDR3 protein.

>TRBV10-3
CAISEGGQGPTDTQYF
>TRBV5-5
CASSFDGREAFF
>TRBV7-2
CASSPRGRRQAFF
>TRBV6-2/TRBV6-3
CASSFTLWTTDYGYTF
>TRBV30
CAWSVQWGEQFF
>TRBV7-2
CASSLEFGSPIYEQYF
>TRBV7-2
CASSPNPAGGGGEQFF
>TRBV9
CASSVDSAISTDTQYF
>TRBV18
CASSPRQGAGQPQHF
>TRBV20-1
CSARGDRATEAFF
>TRBV7-8
CASSSTQNRLYGYTF
>TRBV7-9
CASSRSTQYF
>TRBV7-2
CASSARQFNSDTQYF
>TRBV7-3
CASSLRLAGVVEQFF
>TRBV27
CASSFYGQGTRTYNEQFF
>TRBV12-3/TRBV12-4
CASRVQGVNEQFF
>TRBV12-3/TRBV12-4
CASRQTASDEKLFF
>TRBV6-1
CASSLQNSNQPQHF
>TRBV12-3/TRBV12-4
CASTGGQPYEQYF
>TRBV18
CASSGTGLSTEAFF
>TRBV7-9
CASSLVSGRSYEQYF
>TRBV12-3/TRBV12-4
CASREPQGAFTEAFF
>TRBV14
CASSQGKGRVYEQYF
>TRBV7-9
CASSYQGTAAGYGYTF
>TRBV7-2
CASSLAGSGYNEQFF
>TRBV7-9
CASTREESTGELFF
>TRBV18
CASSLTFFGTGNTEAFF
>TRBV4-3
CASSHANTGGEQFF
>TRBV12-3/TRBV12-4
CASSTGLDTQYF
>TRBV29-1
CSVNPGRANTDTQYF
>TRBV11-3
CASSRSVAGSYNEQFF
>TRBV2
CASSGRFTGSHNQPQHF
>TRBV20-1
CSARPPPGQAGYEQYF
>TRBV4-2
CASSQDRDNEQFF
>TRBV12-3/TRBV12-4
CASSRTGFEQYF
>TRBV12-3/TRBV12-4
CASTSWTGARVGAEAFF
>TRBV20-1
CSARTASGGFYEQYF
>TRBV7-2
CASSYERGRAYEQYF
>TRBV20-1
CSARDIQGSKNTEAFF
>TRBV2
CASRLQGEKLFF